This TCR beta chain derives from a study of T cells in localized non-small cell lung cancer. The V segment lost 4 bases and the J segment 8 bases; nucleotides outside the gene matches: 5. Per germline, CDR1 SNHLY and CDR2 FYNNEI. CDR3 length: 14 residues. Generated by immunoSEQ multiplex PCR, the TCRdb table keeps only in-frame clones and is missing some. The sample yields some 37,000 clones, over 75% seen once. General study points: Sequencing involved a lone tumor region, leaving heterogeneity possible. Uninvolved adjacent lung showed the highest T cell clonality, exceeding tumor. Density of T cells in blood, when higher, went with longer overall survival. A median about 56 of the top 100 tumor clones appeared in adjacent lung.

Remarks on this clone: The target antigen is unknown.

Sequencing was performed on peripheral blood, taken before any cancer treatment. V is TRBV2 and J is TRBJ1-4; 9 bases fit TRBD1. The source of this sequence is a woman aged 40 to 75 with stage I lung adenocarcinoma. CDR3 amino acids: CASSVDRGREKLFF. CDR3 in DNA: TGTGCCAGCAGTGTTGACAGGGGGAGAGAAAAACTGTTTTTT.